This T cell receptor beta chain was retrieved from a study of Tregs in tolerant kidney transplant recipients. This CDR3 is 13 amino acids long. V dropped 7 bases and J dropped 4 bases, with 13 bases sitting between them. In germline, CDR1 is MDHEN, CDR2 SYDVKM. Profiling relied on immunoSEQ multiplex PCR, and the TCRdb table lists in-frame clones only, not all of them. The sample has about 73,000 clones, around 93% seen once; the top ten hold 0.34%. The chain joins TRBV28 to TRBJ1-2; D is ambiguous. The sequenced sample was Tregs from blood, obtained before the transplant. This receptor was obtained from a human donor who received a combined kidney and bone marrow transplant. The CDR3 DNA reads TGTGCCAGCACCTTTCGGGATGGCTATGGCTACACCTTC. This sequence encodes CASTFRDGYGYTF.